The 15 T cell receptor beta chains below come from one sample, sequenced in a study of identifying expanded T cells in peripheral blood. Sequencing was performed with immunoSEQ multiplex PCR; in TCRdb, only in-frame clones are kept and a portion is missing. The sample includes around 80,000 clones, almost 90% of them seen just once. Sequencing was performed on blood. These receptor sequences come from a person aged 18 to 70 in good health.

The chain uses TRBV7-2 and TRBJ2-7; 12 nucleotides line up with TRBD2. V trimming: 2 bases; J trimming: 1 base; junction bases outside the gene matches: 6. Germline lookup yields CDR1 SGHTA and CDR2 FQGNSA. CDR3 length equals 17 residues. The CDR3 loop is CASSLLAGGLGSYEQYF. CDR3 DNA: TGTGCCAGCAGCTTACTAGCGGGAGGGCTTGGATCCTACGAGCAGTACTTC.

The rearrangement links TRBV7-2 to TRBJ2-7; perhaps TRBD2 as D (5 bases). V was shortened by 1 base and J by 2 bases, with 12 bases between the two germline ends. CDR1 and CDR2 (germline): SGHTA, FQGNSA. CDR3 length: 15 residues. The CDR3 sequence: CASSLGADGTYEQYF. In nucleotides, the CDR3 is TGTGCCAGCAGCTTAGGAGCGGACGGAACCTACGAGCAGTACTTC.

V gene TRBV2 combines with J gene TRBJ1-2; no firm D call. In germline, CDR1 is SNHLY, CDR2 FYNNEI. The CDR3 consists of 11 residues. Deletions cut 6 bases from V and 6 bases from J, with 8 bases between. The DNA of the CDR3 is TGTGCCAGCAGAAGACGGGATGGCTACACCTTC. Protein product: CASRRRDGYTF.

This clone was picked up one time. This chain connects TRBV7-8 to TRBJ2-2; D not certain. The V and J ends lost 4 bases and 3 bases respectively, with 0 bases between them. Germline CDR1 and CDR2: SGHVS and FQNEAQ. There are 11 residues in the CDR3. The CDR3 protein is CASSYTGELFF. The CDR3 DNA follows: TGTGCCAGCAGCTACACCGGGGAGCTGTTTTTT.

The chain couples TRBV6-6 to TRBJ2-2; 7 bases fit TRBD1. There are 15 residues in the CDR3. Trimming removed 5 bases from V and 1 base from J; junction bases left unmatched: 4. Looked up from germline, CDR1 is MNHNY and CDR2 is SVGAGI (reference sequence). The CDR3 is CASSQRQGNTGELFF. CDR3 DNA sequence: TGTGCCAGCAGTCAAAGACAGGGGAACACCGGGGAGCTGTTTTTT.

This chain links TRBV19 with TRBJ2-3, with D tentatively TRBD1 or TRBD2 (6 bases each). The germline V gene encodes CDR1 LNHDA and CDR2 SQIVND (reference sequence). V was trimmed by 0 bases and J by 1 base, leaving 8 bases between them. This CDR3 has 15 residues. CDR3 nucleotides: TGTGCCAGTAGTATAGACGGGGGCGGCACAGATACGCAGTATTTT. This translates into CASSIDGGGTDTQYF.

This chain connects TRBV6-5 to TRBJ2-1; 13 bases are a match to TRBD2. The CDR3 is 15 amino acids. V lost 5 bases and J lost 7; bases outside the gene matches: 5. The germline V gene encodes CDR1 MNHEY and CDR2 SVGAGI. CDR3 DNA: TGTGCCAGCAGTCGGACTAGCGGGAGCGGTAATGAGCAGTTCTTC. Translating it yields CASSRTSGSGNEQFF.

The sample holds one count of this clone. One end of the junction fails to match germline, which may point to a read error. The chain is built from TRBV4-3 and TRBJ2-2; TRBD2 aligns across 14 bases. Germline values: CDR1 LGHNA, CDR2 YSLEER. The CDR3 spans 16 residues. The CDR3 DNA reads TGCGCCAGCAGCCAAGGACTAGCGGGGGGGGCCAGAACACCCGTTTTT. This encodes CASSQGLAGGARTPVF.

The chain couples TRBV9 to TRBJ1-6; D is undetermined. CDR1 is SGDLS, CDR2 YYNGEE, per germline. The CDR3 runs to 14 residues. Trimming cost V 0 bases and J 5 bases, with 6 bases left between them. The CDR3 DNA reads TGTGCCAGCAGCGTAGAAACAGATAATTCACCCCTCCACTTT. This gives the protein CASSVETDNSPLHF.

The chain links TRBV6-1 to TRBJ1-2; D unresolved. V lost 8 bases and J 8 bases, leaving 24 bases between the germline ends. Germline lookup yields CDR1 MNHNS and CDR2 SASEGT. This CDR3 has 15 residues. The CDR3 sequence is CASLPTLQRVIGYTF. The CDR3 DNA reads TGTGCCAGCCTCCCAACCCTCCAGAGGGTGATCGGCTACACCTTC.

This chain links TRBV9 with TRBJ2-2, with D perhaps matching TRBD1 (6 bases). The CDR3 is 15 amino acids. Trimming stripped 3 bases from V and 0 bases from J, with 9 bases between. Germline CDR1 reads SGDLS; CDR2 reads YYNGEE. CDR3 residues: CASSGRGSNTGELFF. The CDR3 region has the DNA TGTGCCAGCAGCGGCAGGGGTTCGAACACCGGGGAGCTGTTTTTT.

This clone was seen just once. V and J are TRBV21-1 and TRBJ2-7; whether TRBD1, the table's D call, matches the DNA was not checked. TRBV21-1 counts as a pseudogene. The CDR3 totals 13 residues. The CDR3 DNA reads TGTGCCAGCGGGGGCTTCACGGGTTACGAGCAGTACTTC. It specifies CASGGFTGYEQYF.

In DNA, the CDR3 is TGTGCCAGCAGTCCCTCGACAGGTTTTGATCAAGAGACCCAGTACTTC. Encoded protein: CASSPSTGFDQETQYF. The chain has TRBV28 and TRBJ2-5, with D possibly being TRBD1 (6 bases). With 5 bases removed from V and 2 bases from J, the gap between germline ends came to 18 bases. The germline gives CDR1 MDHEN, CDR2 SYDVKM. This CDR3 comprises 16 residues.

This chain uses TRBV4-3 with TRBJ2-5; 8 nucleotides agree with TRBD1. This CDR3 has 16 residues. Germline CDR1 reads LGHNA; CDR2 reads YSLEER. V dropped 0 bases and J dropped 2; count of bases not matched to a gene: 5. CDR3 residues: CASSQDLRDRQETQYF. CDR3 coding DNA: TGCGCCAGCAGCCAAGATCTGCGGGACAGGCAAGAGACCCAGTACTTC.

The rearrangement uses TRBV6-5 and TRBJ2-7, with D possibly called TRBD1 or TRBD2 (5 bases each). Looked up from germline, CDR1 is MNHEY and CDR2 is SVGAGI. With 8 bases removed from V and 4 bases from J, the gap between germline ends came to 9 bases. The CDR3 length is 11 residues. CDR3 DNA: TGTGCCAGCGGGACGAAGTACGAGCAGTACTTC. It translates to CASGTKYEQYF.